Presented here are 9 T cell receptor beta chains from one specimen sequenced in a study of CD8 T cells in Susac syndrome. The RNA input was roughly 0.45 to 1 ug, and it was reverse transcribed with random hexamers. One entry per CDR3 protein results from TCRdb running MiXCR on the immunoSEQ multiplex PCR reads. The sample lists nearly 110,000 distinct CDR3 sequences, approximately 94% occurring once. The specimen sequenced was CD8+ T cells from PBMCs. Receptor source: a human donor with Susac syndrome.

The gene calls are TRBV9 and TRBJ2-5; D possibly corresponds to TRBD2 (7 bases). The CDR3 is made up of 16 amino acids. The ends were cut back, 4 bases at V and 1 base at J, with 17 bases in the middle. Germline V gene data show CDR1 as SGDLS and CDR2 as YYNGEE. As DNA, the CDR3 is TGTGCCAGCAGCATGGGGGGGCTAGCTACCCAAGAGACCCAGTACTTC. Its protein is CASSMGGLATQETQYF.

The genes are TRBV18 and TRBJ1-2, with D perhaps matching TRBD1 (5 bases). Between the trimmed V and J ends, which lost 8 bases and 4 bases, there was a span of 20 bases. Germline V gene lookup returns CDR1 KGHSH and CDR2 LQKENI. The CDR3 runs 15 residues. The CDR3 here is CASHSLDSLPYGYTF. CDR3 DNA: TGTGCCAGCCACTCCCTCGACAGTCTACCCTATGGCTACACCTTC. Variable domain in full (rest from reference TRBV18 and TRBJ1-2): NAGVMQNPRHLVRRRGQEARLRCSPMKGHSHVYWYRQLPEEGLKFMVYLQKENIIDESGMPKERFSAEFPKEGPSILRIQQVVRGDSAAYFCASHSLDSLPYGYTFGSGTRLTVV.

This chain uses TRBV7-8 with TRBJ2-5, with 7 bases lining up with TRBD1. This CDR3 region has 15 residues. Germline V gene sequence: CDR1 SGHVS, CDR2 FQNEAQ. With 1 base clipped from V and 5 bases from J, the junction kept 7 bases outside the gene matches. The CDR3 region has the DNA TGTGCCAGCAGCTTAGGGACAGGAACAATGGAGACCCAGTACTTC. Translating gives CASSLGTGTMETQYF.

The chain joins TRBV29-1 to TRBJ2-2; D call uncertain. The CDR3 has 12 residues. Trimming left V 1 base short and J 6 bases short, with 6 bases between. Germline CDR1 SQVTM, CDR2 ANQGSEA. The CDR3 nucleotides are TGCAGCGTTGAAGCGGTGGCCGGGGAGCTGTTTTTT. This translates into CSVEAVAGELFF.

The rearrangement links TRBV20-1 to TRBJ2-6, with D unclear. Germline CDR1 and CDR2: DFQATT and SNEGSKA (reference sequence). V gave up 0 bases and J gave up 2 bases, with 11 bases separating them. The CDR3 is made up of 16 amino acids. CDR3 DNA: TGCAGTGCTAGAGATTTGACCGGCGCTGGGGCCAACGTCCTGACTTTC. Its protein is CSARDLTGAGANVLTF.

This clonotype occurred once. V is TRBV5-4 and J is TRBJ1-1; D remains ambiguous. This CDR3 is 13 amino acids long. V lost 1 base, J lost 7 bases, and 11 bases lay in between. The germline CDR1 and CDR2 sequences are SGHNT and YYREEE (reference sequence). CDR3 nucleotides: TGTGCCAGCAGCTTGACGGAGTCAGTTGAAGCTTTCTTT. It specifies CASSLTESVEAFF.

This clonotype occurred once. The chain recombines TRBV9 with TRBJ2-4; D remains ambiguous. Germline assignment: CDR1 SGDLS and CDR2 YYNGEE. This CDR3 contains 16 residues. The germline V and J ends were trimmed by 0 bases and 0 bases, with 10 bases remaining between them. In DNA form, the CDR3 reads TGTGCCAGCAGCGTAGGAGGCGTCCCAGCCAAAAACATTCAGTACTTC. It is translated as CASSVGGVPAKNIQYF.

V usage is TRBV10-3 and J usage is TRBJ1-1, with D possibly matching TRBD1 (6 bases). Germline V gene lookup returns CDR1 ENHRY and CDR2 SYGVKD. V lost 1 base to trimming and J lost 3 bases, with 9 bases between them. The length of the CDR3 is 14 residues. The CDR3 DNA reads TGTGCCATCAGTGAGTTCCCAGGGGACACTGAAGCTTTCTTT. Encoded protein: CAISEFPGDTEAFF.

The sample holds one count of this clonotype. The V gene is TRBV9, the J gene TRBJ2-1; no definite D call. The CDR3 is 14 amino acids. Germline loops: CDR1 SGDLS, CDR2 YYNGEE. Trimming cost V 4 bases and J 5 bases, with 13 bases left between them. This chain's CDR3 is CASSFPGRNNEQFF. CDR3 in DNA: TGTGCCAGCAGCTTCCCCGGACGGAACAATGAGCAGTTCTTC.